This T cell receptor beta chain was sequenced in a study of graft-versus-host responses after intestinal transplantation. Study-level information: Recipients across the board were started on anti-thymocyte globulin induction, then kept on tacrolimus and steroids for two to four years.

CDR1 MNHEY and CDR2 SVGAGI come from the germline V gene. This CDR3 is 12 amino acids long. Trimming at V came to 6 bases and at J to 4 bases, leaving 2 bases not matched to a gene. Details on this clone: Its matching antigen is unknown.

TCRdb's copy holds only in-frame clones and misses some; the assay was immunoSEQ multiplex PCR. The sample lists 100,000 to 110,000 clones, roughly 87% occurring once. The sequenced sample was unstimulated CD4+ T cells sorted from spleen or lymph node cells, obtained before transplant. This sequence originates from a human donor who was the organ donor for an intestinal transplant. This chain uses TRBV6-5 with TRBJ1-2; 7 bases match TRBD1. The CDR3 loop reads CASRGDSYGYTF. CDR3 bases: TGTGCCAGCAGAGGGGACAGCTATGGCTACACCTTC.